A single sample gave rise to the 19 T cell receptor beta chains below, sequenced in a study of early T cells in non-severe SARS-CoV-2 infection. MiXCR, run by TCRdb on the 5' RACE reads, gives a single entry per CDR3 protein. The sample holds about 23,000 distinct CDR3 sequences, approximately 4.5% seen once. What was sequenced was whole blood. Receptors originate from an adult who was a healthcare worker with PCR-confirmed SARS-CoV-2 infection or an uninfected control (not recorded which).

This clonotype was seen at least ten times. The rearrangement joins TRBV20-1 to TRBJ2-3; 10 bases map to TRBD2. V lost 6 bases, J lost 7 bases, and 10 bases stayed unmatched. Germline CDR1 is DFQATT and CDR2 is SNEGSKA (reference sequence). The CDR3 contains 14 residues. The CDR3 bases are TGCAGTGCAACTACTAGCGGGGTAACTTATACGCAGTATTTT. Encoded protein: CSATTSGVTYTQYF.

In this sample, this clonotype turned up many times. V gene TRBV10-3 combines with J gene TRBJ2-3; 10 bases map to TRBD2. V lost 6 bases and J lost 6; bases outside the gene matches: 9. From germline, CDR1 is ENHRY and CDR2 SYGVKD. This CDR3 is 15 amino acids long. CDR3 sequence: CAISLSGGAWDTQYF. DNA for the CDR3: TGTGCCATCAGCCTAAGCGGGGGGGCCTGGGATACGCAGTATTTT.

In this sample, this clonotype turned up many times. The CDR3 sequence: CSVESYNEQFF. CDR3 DNA: TGCAGCGTCGAAAGTTACAATGAGCAGTTCTTC. The chain uses TRBV29-1 and TRBJ2-1; D gene uncertain. V dropped 6 bases and J dropped 4 bases, with 7 bases sitting between them. The CDR3 runs to 11 residues. Per germline, CDR1 SQVTM and CDR2 ANQGSEA.

Ten or more counts support this clonotype. The J gene is TRBJ2-2, the V gene TRBV20-1; D unresolved. Trimming pared 0 bases from V and 4 bases from J, leaving 9 bases between. This CDR3 has 14 amino acids. Germline V gives CDR1 DFQATT, CDR2 SNEGSKA (reference sequence). DNA of the CDR3: TGCAGTGCTAGAGATCCCTCCCGCACCGGGGAGCTGTTTTTT. Amino acids: CSARDPSRTGELFF.

This clonotype has ten or more counts. This chain links TRBV28 with TRBJ2-5, with 7 bases aligning to TRBD1. This CDR3 has 16 residues. V lost 6 bases, J lost 0 bases, and 10 bases stayed unmatched. Germline assignment: CDR1 MDHEN and CDR2 SYDVKM. This CDR3 is CASSPLEDRNQETQYF. CDR3 nucleotides: TGTGCCAGCAGCCCCCTTGAGGACAGGAACCAAGAGACCCAGTACTTC.

This clonotype showed up many times. The J gene is TRBJ1-2, the V gene TRBV29-1; the D gene is possibly TRBD1 (6 bases). Germline V CDR1 and CDR2: SQVTM, ANQGSEA. V dropped 6 bases and J dropped 0 bases, with 14 bases sitting between them. The CDR3 runs 14 residues. The CDR3 here is CSVTGTLTNYGYTF. CDR3 coding DNA: TGCAGCGTAACAGGGACCCTCACTAACTATGGCTACACCTTC.

This clonotype was found many times. The chain links TRBV29-1 to TRBJ2-2; a possible D gene is TRBD2 (5 bases). Between the trimmed V and J ends, which lost 7 bases and 3 bases, there was a span of 15 bases. Germline CDR1 SQVTM, CDR2 ANQGSEA. The CDR3 runs 14 residues. The CDR3 region is CSARFGVYTGELFF. For the CDR3, the DNA is TGCAGCGCCCGGTTCGGGGTTTACACCGGGGAGCTGTTTTTT.

This clonotype was counted at least ten times. This chain links TRBV6-5 with TRBJ2-3; D might be TRBD2 (6 bases). Germline V gene sequence: CDR1 MNHEY, CDR2 SVGAGI. The CDR3 covers 14 residues. The V and J ends lost 4 bases and 0 bases respectively, with 8 bases between them. The CDR3 is CASSSRGSTDTQYF. The CDR3 DNA reads as TGTGCCAGCAGTTCGCGGGGAAGCACAGATACGCAGTATTTT.

A few counts support this clonotype. The chain couples TRBV6-2 or TRBV6-3 to TRBJ1-1; D not resolved. Trimming stripped 5 bases from V and 1 base from J, with 11 bases between. The CDR3 is 14 residues long. CDR1 is MNHEY, CDR2 SVGEGT, per germline. CDR3 sequence: CASSQEAPNTEAFF. The CDR3 DNA reads TGTGCCAGCAGTCAAGAGGCTCCGAACACTGAAGCTTTCTTT.

Remarks on this clonotype: A clone one base away is much larger, so this may be a read error. V and J are TRBV18 and TRBJ2-3; D call uncertain. CDR3 length: 11 amino acids. The germline gives CDR1 KGHSH, CDR2 LQKENI. With 3 bases removed from V and 10 bases from J, the gap between germline ends came to 8 bases. The CDR3 sequence: CASSPVDAQYF. DNA of the CDR3: TGTGCCAGCTCACCCGTGGATGCGCAGTATTTT.

This sequence joins TRBV7-2 and TRBJ2-7, with 16 positions matching TRBD2. The trim removed 3 bases at V and 6 bases at J, leaving 5 bases unmatched. This CDR3 has 16 residues. The germline CDR1 and CDR2 sequences are SGHTA and FQGNSA. CDR3 coding DNA: TGTGCCAGCAGCTTCCCGGGACTAGCGGGGGGGCGCGAGCAGTACTTC. This sequence encodes CASSFPGLAGGREQYF.

This chain joins TRBV6-1 and TRBJ2-1; 12 nucleotides match TRBD2. Germline V gives CDR1 MNHNS, CDR2 SASEGT. V shed 4 bases and J 7 bases; nucleotides not matched to a gene: 5. The CDR3 contains 15 residues. The CDR3 sequence: CASSVVLAGGNEQFF. The CDR3 bases are TGTGCCAGCAGTGTAGTACTAGCGGGGGGTAATGAGCAGTTCTTC.

This clonotype was found many times. The chain recombines TRBV18 with TRBJ1-5, with 7 bases aligning to TRBD1. CDR3 length equals 17 residues. Germline CDR1 KGHSH, CDR2 LQKENI. Unmatched junction bases numbered 13, after V lost 4 bases and J lost 4 bases. CDR3 DNA: TGTGCCAGCTCACTGATGCCCCCGACAGGGAGTAATCAGCCCCAGCATTTT. Translation: CASSLMPPTGSNQPQHF.

This clonotype was counted at least ten times. This rearrangement joins TRBV24-1 to TRBJ1-5; unclear D gene. In germline, CDR1 is KGHDR, CDR2 SFDVKD. The CDR3 totals 15 residues. V lost 5 bases and J lost 0, with 10 bases in between. The CDR3 region is CATSGTYDSNQPQHF. The CDR3, as DNA: TGTGCCACCAGTGGGACTTACGATAGCAATCAGCCCCAGCATTTT.

This clonotype was picked up many times. The chain combines TRBV7-9 with TRBJ2-5; TRBD1 aligns across 7 bases. Germline assignment: CDR1 SEHNR and CDR2 FQNEAQ (reference sequence). Germline trimming cut 4 bases from V and 5 bases from J; bases unmatched to any gene: 13. The CDR3 totals 16 residues. CDR3 bases: TGTGCCAGCAGCTACCCTAGGACAGGTGGAGGCGAGACCCAGTACTTC. It encodes CASSYPRTGGGETQYF.

This clonotype has ten or more counts. V is TRBV19 and J is TRBJ2-7, with a tentative D call TRBD1 (5 bases). Trimming stripped 3 bases from V and 0 bases from J, with 9 bases between. The length of the CDR3 is 14 residues. Germline-derived CDR1 and CDR2 are LNHDA and SQIVND (reference sequence). CDR3 in amino acids: CASSISGSSYEQYF. The CDR3 DNA reads as TGTGCCAGTAGTATTTCAGGGTCCTCCTACGAGCAGTACTTC.

The chain recombines TRBV7-9 with TRBJ2-3, with 11 bases aligning to TRBD2. V shed 5 bases and J 1 base; nucleotides not matched to a gene: 11. This CDR3 comprises 18 residues. The germline CDR1 and CDR2 sequences are SEHNR and FQNEAQ (reference sequence). This chain's CDR3 is CASSPAASGGLGTDTQYF. The CDR3 bases are TGTGCCAGCAGCCCCGCGGCTAGCGGGGGGCTTGGCACAGATACGCAGTATTTT.

The rearrangement links TRBV6-1 to TRBJ2-7; TRBD2 agrees at 11 bases. The CDR3 contains 14 residues. Germline trimming cut 8 bases from V and 4 bases from J; bases unmatched to any gene: 7. The germline V gene has CDR1 MNHNS and CDR2 SASEGT. The CDR3, as DNA: TGTGCCAGCGTTACGGGACTAGCGGCTTACGAGCAGTACTTC. Its translation: CASVTGLAAYEQYF.

Ten or more counts support this clonotype. The V and J genes are TRBV7-7 and TRBJ2-3; D could derive from TRBD1 or TRBD2 (5 bases each). The germline V and J ends were trimmed by 3 bases and 5 bases, with 12 bases remaining between them. There are 14 residues in the CDR3. The V gene's germline CDR1 is SSHAT and CDR2 FNYEAQ (reference sequence). The CDR3 reads CASSLGPYGDTQYF. CDR3 nucleotide sequence: TGTGCCAGCAGCTTGGGACCCTACGGAGATACGCAGTATTTT.